The next 30 T cell receptor beta chains were all read from a single sample in a study of cytomegalovirus exposure and HLA in healthy donors. PCR primers comprised 60 Vbeta and 13 Jbeta primers. TCRdb keeps only in-frame clones here, not all; method: immunoSEQ multiplex PCR. Here the sample spans 270,000 or so clones, 80% to 90% being singletons. Sequenced: PBMCs. The origin of the receptors is a man aged 35 to 55 in good health and CMV-seropositive.

This sequence joins TRBV29-1 and TRBJ1-4, with no clear D. CDR3 length equals 12 residues. Germline V gene lookup returns CDR1 SQVTM and CDR2 ANQGSEA. V was clipped by 4 bases and J by 8 bases, with 11 bases between them. The CDR3 DNA reads as TGCAGCGTTGGGGAGGGAAGGGAAAAACTGTTTTTT. It yields the protein CSVGEGREKLFF.

The chain uses TRBV29-1 and TRBJ2-3; possibly TRBD1 for D (5 bases). V was cut by 4 bases and J by 0 bases, with 20 bases left in between. Germline values: CDR1 SQVTM, CDR2 ANQGSEA. This CDR3 spans 17 amino acids. CDR3: CSVVVGLGPISTDTQYF. The CDR3 nucleotides read TGCAGCGTTGTAGTGGGGCTAGGACCAATTAGCACAGATACGCAGTATTTT.

V and J are TRBV7-3 and TRBJ2-3, with D possibly TRBD2 on 7 matching bases. CDR1 and CDR2 (germline): SGHTA, FQGTGA. The CDR3 covers 15 residues. Trimming left V 1 base short and J 3 bases short, with 11 bases between. DNA of the CDR3: TGTGCCAGCAGCTTAAGTCGGGGGGCGACAGATACGCAGTATTTT. Amino acids: CASSLSRGATDTQYF.

The V and J genes are TRBV11-1 and TRBJ2-5; a weak D match, TRBD2 (7 bases). V was pared by 2 bases and J by 0 bases, with 19 bases between. CDR1 SGHAT and CDR2 FQDESV come from the germline V gene (reference sequence). This CDR3 comprises 18 residues. The CDR3 DNA is TGTGCCAGCAGCTTATCGCCGGGGGGCGTTGGGTACCAAGAGACCCAGTACTTC. It codes for CASSLSPGGVGYQETQYF.

The chain recombines TRBV2 with TRBJ1-2, with 8 bases matching TRBD1. Trimming at V came to 6 bases and at J to 4 bases, leaving 4 bases not matched to a gene. CDR1 and CDR2 from the germline V gene are SNHLY and FYNNEI. The CDR3 length is 13 residues. In DNA, the CDR3 is TGTGCCAGCAGCCGGGGGACAGGCTATGGCTACACCTTC. Translated, it gives CASSRGTGYGYTF.

A word on this clone: The same CDR3 arises from other DNA sequences in this sample as well. The V gene is TRBV27, the J gene TRBJ1-5, with 8 bases fitting TRBD1. The CDR3 is 16 residues long. Germline trimming cut 5 bases from V and 2 bases from J; bases unmatched to any gene: 8. Germline V CDR1 and CDR2: MNHEY, SMNVEV (reference sequence). The CDR3 DNA sequence: TGTGCCAGCAGTCCCAGGGGGCGAGGTGGCAATCAGCCCCAGCATTTT. It yields the protein CASSPRGRGGNQPQHF.

This sequence joins TRBV6-6 and TRBJ2-2; possible D gene TRBD2, 6 bases. CDR3 length equals 16 residues. Trimming took off 10 bases at V and 0 bases at J, with 18 bases between the two ends. The V gene's germline CDR1 is MNHNY and CDR2 SVGAGI (reference sequence). As DNA, the CDR3 is TGTGCCACTCCACTGGGGGGAACGCCGAACACCGGGGAGCTGTTTTTT. Its protein is CATPLGGTPNTGELFF.

The chain has TRBV4-2 and TRBJ2-1, with 12 bases matching TRBD1. CDR3 length: 18 residues. V shed 0 bases and J 12 bases; nucleotides not matched to a gene: 15. CDR1 is LGHNA and CDR2 is YNFKEQ in the germline V gene. The CDR3 DNA follows: TGTGCCAGCAGCCAAGAAGTGCTTAGGGGACAGGGGGCAATAAGGCAGTTCTTC. Translating it yields CASSQEVLRGQGAIRQFF.

This clone was counted once. This chain links TRBV7-3 with TRBJ2-1, with D uncertain. The CDR3 loop spans 13 amino acids. Germline assignment: CDR1 SGHTA and CDR2 FQGTGA. V was trimmed by 2 bases and J by 12 bases, leaving 14 bases between them. The CDR3, as DNA: TGTGCCAGCAGCTTATCCGTAGCTTCAACGCAGTTCTTC. It translates to CASSLSVASTQFF.

The chain couples TRBV7-9 to TRBJ1-3; D is possibly TRBD1 (6 bases). This CDR3 region has 15 residues. Germline V gives CDR1 SEHNR, CDR2 FQNEAQ (reference sequence). Trimming stripped 5 bases from V and 4 bases from J, with 15 bases between. As DNA, the CDR3 is TGTGCCAGCAGCACTGACAGGCATCGGGGAAACACCATATATTTT. Translating gives CASSTDRHRGNTIYF.

A few counts support this clone. CDR3 residues: CATSRETGKLFF. In DNA, the CDR3 is TGTGCCACCAGCAGAGAGACAGGGAAATTGTTTTTT. The V call is TRBV15, the J call TRBJ1-4; 7 nucleotides agree with TRBD1. This CDR3 has 12 residues. V lost 0 bases to trimming and J lost 15 bases; unmatched junction nucleotides: 4. Germline lookup yields CDR1 LNHNV and CDR2 YYDKDF (reference sequence).

The chain uses TRBV9 and TRBJ2-5; D perhaps matches TRBD2 (6 bases). CDR3 length: 15 amino acids. Between the trimmed V and J ends, which lost 0 bases and 0 bases, there was a span of 9 bases. Germline V lookup: CDR1 SGDLS, CDR2 YYNGEE. CDR3 loop: CASSVARGYQETQYF. As DNA, the CDR3 is TGTGCCAGCAGCGTAGCTCGGGGGTACCAAGAGACCCAGTACTTC.

The V and J genes are TRBV9 and TRBJ2-3, with TRBD2 matching over 7 bases. Germline V gene sequence: CDR1 SGDLS, CDR2 YYNGEE. The CDR3 sequence is 16 residues long. The J segment lost 0 bases and the V segment lost 0 bases, leaving 4 bases of the junction unmatched. The CDR3 is CASSVGGGESTDTQYF. The CDR3 nucleotides are TGTGCCAGCAGCGTAGGCGGGGGAGAAAGCACAGATACGCAGTATTTT.

The V call is TRBV7-9, the J call TRBJ2-7; 10 bases are shared with TRBD2. The CDR3 contains 17 residues. Germline V lookup: CDR1 SEHNR, CDR2 FQNEAQ (reference sequence). Trimming removed 4 bases from V and 3 bases from J; junction bases left unmatched: 12. Written as DNA, the CDR3 is TGTGCCAGCAGCTGGGGTCTAGCGGGAGTAAGGGGCTACGAGCAGTACTTC. Translated, it gives CASSWGLAGVRGYEQYF.

V usage is TRBV28 and J usage is TRBJ2-1, with 14 bases that match TRBD2. Germline CDR1 reads MDHEN; CDR2 reads SYDVKM. This CDR3 has 15 amino acids. V trimming: 5 bases; J trimming: 7 bases; junction bases outside the gene matches: 4. CDR3 DNA sequence: TGTGCCAGCAGTATCGGGACTAGCGGGAGTAATGAGCAGTTCTTC. The encoded protein is CASSIGTSGSNEQFF. The whole variable domain, filled in from reference TRBV28 and TRBJ2-1, reads DVKVTQSSRYLVKRTGEKVFLECVQDMDHENMFWYRQDPGLGLRLIYFSYDVKMKEKGDIPEGYSVSREKKERFSLILESASTNQTSMYLCASSIGTSGSNEQFFGPGTRLTVL.

This clone has a single count. The J gene is TRBJ2-5, the V gene TRBV27, with TRBD2 as a possible D gene (6 bases). Per germline, CDR1 MNHEY and CDR2 SMNVEV (reference sequence). Deletions cut 6 bases from V and 5 bases from J, with 19 bases between. The CDR3 has 15 residues. The CDR3 protein is CASRSPREVGETQYF. In nucleotides, the CDR3 is TGTGCCAGCAGGTCCCCAAGGGAGGTCGGGGAGACCCAGTACTTC.

The chain joins TRBV6-5 to TRBJ2-3, with D perhaps TRBD2 (5 bases). From germline, CDR1 is MNHEY and CDR2 SVGAGI. This CDR3 has 16 residues. Between the trimmed V and J ends, which lost 0 bases and 4 bases, there was a span of 14 bases. In DNA, the CDR3 is TGTGCCAGCAGTTACTCGAGACTGCCGCGGGCAGATACGCAGTATTTT. Translation: CASSYSRLPRADTQYF.

The V gene is TRBV4-1, the J gene TRBJ2-3; TRBD2 agrees at 9 bases. The CDR3 totals 19 residues. The germline V gene has CDR1 MGHRA and CDR2 YSYEKL. The ends lost 4 bases at V and 5 bases at J; junction bases unmatched: 19. This CDR3 reads CASSPSRMASGTGGDTQYF. The DNA for the CDR3 is TGCGCCAGCAGCCCTTCTCGGATGGCTAGCGGGACTGGTGGAGATACGCAGTATTTT.

The table lists this clone with a few counts. The chain couples TRBV11-3 to TRBJ2-2; 13 positions match TRBD2. The CDR3 loop spans 15 amino acids. Unmatched junction bases numbered 5, after V lost 5 bases and J lost 8 bases. Germline V gives CDR1 SGHNT, CDR2 YENEEA. The CDR3 DNA is TGTGCCAGCAGCCAACGGACTAGCGGGAGTGGGGAGCTGTTTTTT. It encodes CASSQRTSGSGELFF.

This rearrangement joins TRBV2 to TRBJ1-2, with TRBD1 matching over 8 bases. CDR1 and CDR2 (germline): SNHLY, FYNNEI. V dropped 4 bases and J dropped 4; count of bases not matched to a gene: 5. The CDR3 consists of 14 residues. The CDR3 loop is CASSGQGRSYGYTF. CDR3 nucleotides: TGTGCCAGCAGTGGACAGGGGCGCAGCTATGGCTACACCTTC. Based on the CDR3 plus reference TRBV2 and TRBJ1-2, the full variable domain is EPEVTQTPSHQVTQMGQEVILRCVPISNHLYFYWYRQILGQKVEFLVSFYNNEISEKSEIFDDQFSVERPDGSNFTLKIRSTKLEDSAMYFCASSGQGRSYGYTFGSGTRLTVV.

This chain links TRBV7-9 with TRBJ1-2; the match to TRBD1 covers 12 bases. Germline V gives CDR1 SEHNR, CDR2 FQNEAQ (reference sequence). The CDR3 runs 14 residues. Trimming removed 6 bases from V and 7 bases from J; junction bases left unmatched: 6. The CDR3 nucleotides are TGTGCCAGCAGTCACGGGACAGGGGGCCTTGGCTACACCTTC. It codes for CASSHGTGGLGYTF.

The chain employs TRBV4-3 and TRBJ2-3; 10 bases match TRBD2. V was pared by 2 bases and J by 3 bases, with 5 bases of the junction left unmatched. The CDR3 extends over 16 amino acids. Germline V gene sequence: CDR1 LGHNA, CDR2 YSLEER. The CDR3 spells CASSQSQAGGTDTQYF. CDR3 DNA sequence: TGCGCCAGCAGCCAAAGTCAAGCGGGAGGGACAGATACGCAGTATTTT.

CDR3 loop: CASSGPSGSINEQYF. The DNA of the CDR3 is TGTGCCAGCAGTGGCCCTAGCGGGAGTATTAACGAGCAGTACTTC. V and J are TRBV6-5 and TRBJ2-7; the match to TRBD2 covers 10 bases. The CDR3 has 15 amino acids. Looked up from germline, CDR1 is MNHEY and CDR2 is SVGAGI. Unmatched junction bases numbered 9, after V lost 5 bases and J lost 5 bases.

The chain recombines TRBV9 with TRBJ2-7; 7 nucleotides line up with TRBD1. The CDR3 is made up of 15 amino acids. J was trimmed by 1 base and V by 0 bases; bases with no gene match: 4. In germline, CDR1 is SGDLS, CDR2 YYNGEE. The CDR3 DNA follows: TGTGCCAGCAGCGTAGCTGGGGGACAGTCCTACGAGCAGTACTTC. It is translated as CASSVAGGQSYEQYF.

This chain connects TRBV28 to TRBJ2-5; maybe TRBD2 (6 bases). The J call may not be correct, given that the DNA end is closer to TRBJ2-7. The CDR3 has 13 residues. The germline V gene encodes CDR1 MDHEN and CDR2 SYDVKM. This chain's CDR3 is CASMERENYEQYF. CDR3 nucleotides: TGTGCCAGCATGGAACGGGAGAACTACGAGCAGTACTTC.

The chain combines TRBV4-1 with TRBJ2-2, with 7 bases aligning to TRBD2. This CDR3 has 15 amino acids. The germline V gene encodes CDR1 MGHRA and CDR2 YSYEKL. With 3 bases clipped from V and 3 bases from J, the junction kept 4 bases outside the gene matches. Here the CDR3 reads CASSQMGGDTGELFF. CDR3 sequence (DNA): TGCGCCAGCAGCCAGATGGGAGGGGACACCGGGGAGCTGTTTTTT.

V gene TRBV2 combines with J gene TRBJ2-2; TRBD1 is a possible D gene (5 bases). The germline gives CDR1 SNHLY, CDR2 FYNNEI. CDR3 length: 14 residues. V was pared by 8 bases and J by 1 base, with 11 bases between. The CDR3 is CASVGQGNTGELFF. The CDR3 region has the DNA TGTGCCAGCGTCGGCCAGGGGAACACCGGGGAGCTGTTTTTT.

The chain joins TRBV28 to TRBJ1-2; tentatively, D is TRBD1 (5 bases). The germline V gene encodes CDR1 MDHEN and CDR2 SYDVKM. The CDR3 loop spans 16 amino acids. Trimming took off 5 bases at V and 1 base at J, with 17 bases between the two ends. The CDR3 reads CASSAGPGPLNYGYTF. In DNA, the CDR3 is TGTGCCAGCAGTGCCGGCCCAGGGCCCCTTAACTATGGCTACACCTTC.

This clone has only a few counts. The V and J genes are TRBV30 and TRBJ2-2; 7 nucleotides line up with TRBD1. Germline V gives CDR1 GTSNPN, CDR2 SVGIG (reference sequence). J lost 1 base, V lost 5 bases, and 16 bases had no gene match. This CDR3 is 18 amino acids long. The CDR3 spells CAWGGQTGRIRNTGELFF. CDR3 nucleotide sequence: TGTGCCTGGGGGGGACAGACGGGCAGGATTAGGAACACCGGGGAGCTGTTTTTT.

This chain uses TRBV19 with TRBJ1-2; TRBD1 agrees at 10 bases. The V segment lost 8 bases and the J segment 4 bases; nucleotides outside the gene matches: 7. The germline V gene encodes CDR1 LNHDA and CDR2 SQIVND (reference sequence). The CDR3 length is 14 residues. The CDR3 DNA is TGTGCCAGTGCCATGGGACAGGGGTTCTATGGCTACACCTTC. This gives the protein CASAMGQGFYGYTF. The complete variable domain, with remaining parts taken from reference TRBV19 and TRBJ1-2, reads DGGITQSPKYLFRKEGQNVTLSCEQNLNHDAMYWYRQDPGQGLRLIYYSQIVNDFQKGDIAEGYSVSREKKESFPLTVTSAQKNPTAFYLCASAMGQGFYGYTFGSGTRLTVV.